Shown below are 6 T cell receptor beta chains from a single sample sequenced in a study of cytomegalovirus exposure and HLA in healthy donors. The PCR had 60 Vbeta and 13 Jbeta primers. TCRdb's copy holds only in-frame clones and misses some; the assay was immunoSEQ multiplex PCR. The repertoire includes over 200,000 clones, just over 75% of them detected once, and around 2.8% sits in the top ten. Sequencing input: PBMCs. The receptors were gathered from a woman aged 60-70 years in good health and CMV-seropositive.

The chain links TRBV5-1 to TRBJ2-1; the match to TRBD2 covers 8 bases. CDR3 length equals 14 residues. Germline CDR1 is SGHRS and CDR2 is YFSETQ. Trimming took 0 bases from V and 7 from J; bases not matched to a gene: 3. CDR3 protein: CASSLGAGGNEQFF. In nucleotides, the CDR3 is TGCGCCAGCAGCTTGGGTGCGGGAGGTAATGAGCAGTTCTTC.

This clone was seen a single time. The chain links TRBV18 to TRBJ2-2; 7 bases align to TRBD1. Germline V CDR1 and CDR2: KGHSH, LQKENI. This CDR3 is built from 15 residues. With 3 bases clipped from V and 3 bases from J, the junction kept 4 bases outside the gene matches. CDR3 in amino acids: CASSPRQGDTGELFF. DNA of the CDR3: TGTGCCAGCTCACCCCGGCAGGGGGACACCGGGGAGCTGTTTTTT.

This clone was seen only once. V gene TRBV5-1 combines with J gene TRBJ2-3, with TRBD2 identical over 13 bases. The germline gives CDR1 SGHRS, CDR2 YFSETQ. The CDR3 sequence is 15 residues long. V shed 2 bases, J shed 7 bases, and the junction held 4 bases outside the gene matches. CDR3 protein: CASSFWTSGGYTQYF. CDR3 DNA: TGCGCCAGCAGCTTCTGGACTAGCGGGGGTTATACGCAGTATTTT.

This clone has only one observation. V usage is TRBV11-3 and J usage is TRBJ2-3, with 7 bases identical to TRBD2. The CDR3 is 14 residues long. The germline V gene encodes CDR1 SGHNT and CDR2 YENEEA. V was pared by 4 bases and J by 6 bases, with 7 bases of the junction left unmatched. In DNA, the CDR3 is TGTGCCAGCAGCTGGGGGGGGGATCGGGATACGCAGTATTTT. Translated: CASSWGGDRDTQYF.

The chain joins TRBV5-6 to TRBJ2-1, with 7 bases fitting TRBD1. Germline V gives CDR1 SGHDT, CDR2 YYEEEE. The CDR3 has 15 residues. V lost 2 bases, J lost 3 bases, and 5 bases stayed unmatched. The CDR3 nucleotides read TGTGCCAGCAGCTTTAGACAGGGAAACTACAATGAGCAGTTCTTC. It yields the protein CASSFRQGNYNEQFF.

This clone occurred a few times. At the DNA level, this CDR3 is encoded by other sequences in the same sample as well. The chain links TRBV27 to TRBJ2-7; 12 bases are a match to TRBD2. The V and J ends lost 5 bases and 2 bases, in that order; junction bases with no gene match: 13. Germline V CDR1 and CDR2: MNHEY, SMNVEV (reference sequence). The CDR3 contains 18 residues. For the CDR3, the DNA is TGTGCCAGCAGTCTCCGGGACAGCAGACTAGCGGGAGCCTACGAGCAGTACTTC. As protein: CASSLRDSRLAGAYEQYF.